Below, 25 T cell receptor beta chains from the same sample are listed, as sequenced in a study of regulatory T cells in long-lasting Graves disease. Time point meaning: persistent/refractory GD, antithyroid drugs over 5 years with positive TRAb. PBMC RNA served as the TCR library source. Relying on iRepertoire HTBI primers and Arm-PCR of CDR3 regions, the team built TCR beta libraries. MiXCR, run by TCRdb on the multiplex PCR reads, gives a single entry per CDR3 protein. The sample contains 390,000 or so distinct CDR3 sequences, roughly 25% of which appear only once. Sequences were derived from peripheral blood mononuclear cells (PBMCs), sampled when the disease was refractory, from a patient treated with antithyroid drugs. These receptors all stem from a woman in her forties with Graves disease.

The CDR3 sequence is CASSGEAPDTQYF. CDR3 in DNA: TGTGCCAGCAGCGGAGAAGCCCCAGATACGCAGTATTTT. The J gene is TRBJ2-3, the V gene TRBV9; D unclear. The germline V and J ends were trimmed by 3 bases and 4 bases, with 9 bases remaining between them. Germline CDR1 SGDLS, CDR2 YYNGEE. The CDR3 covers 13 residues. The full variable domain, with the rest looked up from reference TRBV9 and TRBJ2-3, is DSGVTQTPKHLITATGQRVTLRCSPRSGDLSVYWYQQSLDQGLQFLIQYYNGEERAKGNILERFSAQQFPDLHSELNLSSLELGDSALYFCASSGEAPDTQYFGPGTRLTVL.

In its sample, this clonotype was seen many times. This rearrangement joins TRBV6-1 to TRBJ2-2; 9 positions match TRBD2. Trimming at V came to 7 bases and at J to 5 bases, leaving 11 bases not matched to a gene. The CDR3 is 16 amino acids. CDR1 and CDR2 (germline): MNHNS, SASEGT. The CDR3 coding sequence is TGTGCCAGCATCCTAGGGCCTAGCGGGATTACCGGGGAGCTGTTTTTT. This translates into CASILGPSGITGELFF.

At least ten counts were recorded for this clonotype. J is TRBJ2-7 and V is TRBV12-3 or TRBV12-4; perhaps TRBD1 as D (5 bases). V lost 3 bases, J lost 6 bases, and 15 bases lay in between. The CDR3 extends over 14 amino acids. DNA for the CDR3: TGTGCCAGCAGTTTGGGGCAGGGTGCCTTCGAGCAGTACTTC. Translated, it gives CASSLGQGAFEQYF.

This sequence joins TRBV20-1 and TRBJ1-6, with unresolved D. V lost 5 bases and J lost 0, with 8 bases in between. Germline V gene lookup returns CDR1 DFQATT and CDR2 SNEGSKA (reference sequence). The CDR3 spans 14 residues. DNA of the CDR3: TGCAGTGCTCGGTTGAGCTCCTATAATTCACCCCTCCACTTT. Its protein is CSARLSSYNSPLHF.

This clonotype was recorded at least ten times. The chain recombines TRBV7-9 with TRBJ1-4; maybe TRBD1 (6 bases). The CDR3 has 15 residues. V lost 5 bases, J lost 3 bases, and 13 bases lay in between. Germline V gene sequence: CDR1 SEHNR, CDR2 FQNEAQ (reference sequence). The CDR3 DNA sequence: TGTGCCAGCAGCCAAACAGGGACGGCTAATGAAAAACTGTTTTTT. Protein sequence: CASSQTGTANEKLFF.

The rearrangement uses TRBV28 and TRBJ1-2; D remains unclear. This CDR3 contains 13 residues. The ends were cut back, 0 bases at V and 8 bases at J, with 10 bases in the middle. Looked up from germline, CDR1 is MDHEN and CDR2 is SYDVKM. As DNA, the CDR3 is TGTGCCAGCAGTTTATGGACGTACTGGGGCTACACCTTC. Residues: CASSLWTYWGYTF.

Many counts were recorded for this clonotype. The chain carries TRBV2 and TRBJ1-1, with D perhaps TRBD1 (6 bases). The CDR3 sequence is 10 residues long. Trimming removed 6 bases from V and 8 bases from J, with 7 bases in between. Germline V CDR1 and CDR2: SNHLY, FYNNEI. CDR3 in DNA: TGTGCCAGCAGGAGGGGGGAAGCTTTCTTT. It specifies CASRRGEAFF.

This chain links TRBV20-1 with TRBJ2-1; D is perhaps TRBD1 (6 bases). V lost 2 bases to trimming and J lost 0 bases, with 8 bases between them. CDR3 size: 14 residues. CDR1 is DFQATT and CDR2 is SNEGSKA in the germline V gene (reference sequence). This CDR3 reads CSARRGGSYNEQFF. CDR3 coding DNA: TGCAGTGCTAGAAGAGGGGGCTCCTACAATGAGCAGTTCTTC.

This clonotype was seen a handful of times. CDR3 sequence: CASSELAGDSYEQYF. For the CDR3, the DNA is TGTGCCAGCAGTGAATTGGCGGGAGACTCCTACGAGCAGTACTTC. The chain employs TRBV6-1 and TRBJ2-7; 7 bases fit TRBD2. J was trimmed by 0 bases and V by 2 bases; bases with no gene match: 4. Germline CDR1 is MNHNS and CDR2 is SASEGT. The CDR3 has 15 residues.

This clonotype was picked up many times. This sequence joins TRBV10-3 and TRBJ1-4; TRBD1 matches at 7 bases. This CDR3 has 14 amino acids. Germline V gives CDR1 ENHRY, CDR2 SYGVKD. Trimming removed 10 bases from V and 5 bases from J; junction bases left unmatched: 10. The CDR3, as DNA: TGTGCCACGGCCCCGGGACAGCTCAATGAAAAACTGTTTTTT. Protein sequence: CATAPGQLNEKLFF.

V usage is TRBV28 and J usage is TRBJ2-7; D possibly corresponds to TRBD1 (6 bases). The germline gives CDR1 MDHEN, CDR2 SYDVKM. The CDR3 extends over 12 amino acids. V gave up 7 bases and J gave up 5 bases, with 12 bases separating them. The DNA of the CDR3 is TGTGCCAGCACCGACCGGGACAACGAGCAGTACTTC. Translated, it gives CASTDRDNEQYF.

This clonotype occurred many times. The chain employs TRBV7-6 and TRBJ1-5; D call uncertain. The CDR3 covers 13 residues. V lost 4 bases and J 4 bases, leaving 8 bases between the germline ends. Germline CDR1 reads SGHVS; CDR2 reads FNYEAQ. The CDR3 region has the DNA TGTGCCAGCAGCTATGACGGGAATCAGCCCCAGCATTTT. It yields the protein CASSYDGNQPQHF.

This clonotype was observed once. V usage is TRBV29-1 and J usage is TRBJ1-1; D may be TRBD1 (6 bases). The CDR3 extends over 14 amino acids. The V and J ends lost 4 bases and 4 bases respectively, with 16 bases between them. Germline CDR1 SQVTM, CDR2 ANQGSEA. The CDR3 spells CSVVWGAPGTEAFF. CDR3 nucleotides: TGCAGCGTTGTCTGGGGGGCTCCGGGCACTGAAGCTTTCTTT.

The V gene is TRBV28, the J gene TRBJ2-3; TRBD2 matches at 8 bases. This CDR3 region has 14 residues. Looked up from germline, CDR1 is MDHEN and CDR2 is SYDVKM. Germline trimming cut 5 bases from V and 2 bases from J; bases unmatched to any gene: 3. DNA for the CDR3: TGTGCCAGCAGTCCGACTAGCGACACAGATACGCAGTATTTT. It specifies CASSPTSDTDTQYF.

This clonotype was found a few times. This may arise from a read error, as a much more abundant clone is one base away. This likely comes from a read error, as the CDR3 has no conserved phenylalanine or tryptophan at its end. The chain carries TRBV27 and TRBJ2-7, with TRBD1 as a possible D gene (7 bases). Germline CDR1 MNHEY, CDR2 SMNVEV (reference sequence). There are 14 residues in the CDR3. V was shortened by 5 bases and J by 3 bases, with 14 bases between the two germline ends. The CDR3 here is CASSAGTAVYEQYS. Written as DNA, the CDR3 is TGTGCCAGCAGTGCGGGGACAGCGGTCTACGAGCAGTACTCC.

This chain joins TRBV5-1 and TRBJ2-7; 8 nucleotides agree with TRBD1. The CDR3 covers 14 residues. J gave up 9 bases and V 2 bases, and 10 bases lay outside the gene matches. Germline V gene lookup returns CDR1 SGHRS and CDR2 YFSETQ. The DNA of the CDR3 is TGCGCCAGCAGCTTCTCCGGACAGGGTGATGTGCAGTACTTC. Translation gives CASSFSGQGDVQYF.

Written as DNA, the CDR3 is TGTGCCAGCAGCTTAGAGTTCAGCCAAGAGACCCAGTACTTC. It codes for CASSLEFSQETQYF. This chain connects TRBV7-2 to TRBJ2-5; D remains unclear. Germline CDR1 SGHTA, CDR2 FQGNSA. V was pared by 1 base and J by 1 base, with 7 bases between. This CDR3 spans 14 amino acids.

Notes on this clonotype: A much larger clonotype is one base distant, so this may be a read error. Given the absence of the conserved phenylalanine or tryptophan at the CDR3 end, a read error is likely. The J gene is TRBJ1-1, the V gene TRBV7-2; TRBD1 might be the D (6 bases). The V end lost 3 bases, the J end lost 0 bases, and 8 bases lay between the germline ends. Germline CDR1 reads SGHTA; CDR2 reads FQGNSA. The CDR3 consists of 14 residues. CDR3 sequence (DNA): TGTGCCAGCAGCTTTAGGACAGTGAACACTGAAGCTTTCCTT. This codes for CASSFRTVNTEAFL.

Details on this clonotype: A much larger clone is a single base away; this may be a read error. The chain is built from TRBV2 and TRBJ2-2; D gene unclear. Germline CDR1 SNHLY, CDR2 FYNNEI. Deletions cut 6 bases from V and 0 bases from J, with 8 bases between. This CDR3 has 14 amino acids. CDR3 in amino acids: CASRWASNTGELFF. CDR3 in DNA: TGTGCCAGCAGGTGGGCATCGAACACCGGGGAGCTGTTTTTT.

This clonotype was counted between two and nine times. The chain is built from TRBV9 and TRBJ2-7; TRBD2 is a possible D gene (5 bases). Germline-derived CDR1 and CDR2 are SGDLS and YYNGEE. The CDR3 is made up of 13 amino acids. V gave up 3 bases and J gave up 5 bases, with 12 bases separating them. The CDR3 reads CASSGRIGNEQYF. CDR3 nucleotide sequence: TGTGCCAGCAGCGGGAGGATCGGTAACGAGCAGTACTTC. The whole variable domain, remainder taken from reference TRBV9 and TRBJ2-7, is DSGVTQTPKHLITATGQRVTLRCSPRSGDLSVYWYQQSLDQGLQFLIQYYNGEERAKGNILERFSAQQFPDLHSELNLSSLELGDSALYFCASSGRIGNEQYFGPGTRLTVT.

The CDR3 sequence: CASSSPRGAGTMNTEAFF. The CDR3 bases are TGTGCCAGCAGCTCACCCCGGGGGGCGGGGACGATGAACACTGAAGCTTTCTTT. J is TRBJ1-1 and V is TRBV7-6, with D maybe TRBD1 (6 bases). The CDR3 covers 18 residues. V lost 4 bases to trimming and J lost 0 bases, with 21 bases between them. Germline assignment: CDR1 SGHVS and CDR2 FNYEAQ.

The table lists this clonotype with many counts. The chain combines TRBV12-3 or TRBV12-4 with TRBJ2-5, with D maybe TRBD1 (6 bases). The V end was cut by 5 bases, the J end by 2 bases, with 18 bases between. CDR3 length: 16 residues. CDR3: CASSNYRTVHQETQYF. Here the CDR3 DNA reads TGTGCCAGCAGTAACTACCGGACAGTACATCAAGAGACCCAGTACTTC.

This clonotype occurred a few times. The CDR3 loop is CASSELTGYYEQYF. The CDR3 DNA is TGCGCCAGCAGTGAGCTAACAGGGTACTACGAGCAGTACTTC. V is TRBV10-2 and J is TRBJ2-7; tentative D call: TRBD1 (6 bases). The CDR3 totals 14 residues. Germline CDR1 reads WSHSY; CDR2 reads SAAADI. The germline V and J ends were trimmed by 2 bases and 3 bases, with 11 bases remaining between them.

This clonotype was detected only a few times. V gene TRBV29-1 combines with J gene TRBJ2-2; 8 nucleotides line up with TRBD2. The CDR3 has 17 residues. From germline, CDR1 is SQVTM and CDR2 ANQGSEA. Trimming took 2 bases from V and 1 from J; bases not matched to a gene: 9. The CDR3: CSVESAGTRENTGELFF. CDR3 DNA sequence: TGCAGCGTTGAATCCGCTGGGACTAGGGAGAACACCGGGGAGCTGTTTTTT.

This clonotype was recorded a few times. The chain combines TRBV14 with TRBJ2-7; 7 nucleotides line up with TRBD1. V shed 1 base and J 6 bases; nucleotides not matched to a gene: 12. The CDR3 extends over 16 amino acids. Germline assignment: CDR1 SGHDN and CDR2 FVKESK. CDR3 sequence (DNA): TGTGCCAGCAGCCAAGTCGGGCGACAGGGTTGGTCCGAGCAGTACTTC. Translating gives CASSQVGRQGWSEQYF.